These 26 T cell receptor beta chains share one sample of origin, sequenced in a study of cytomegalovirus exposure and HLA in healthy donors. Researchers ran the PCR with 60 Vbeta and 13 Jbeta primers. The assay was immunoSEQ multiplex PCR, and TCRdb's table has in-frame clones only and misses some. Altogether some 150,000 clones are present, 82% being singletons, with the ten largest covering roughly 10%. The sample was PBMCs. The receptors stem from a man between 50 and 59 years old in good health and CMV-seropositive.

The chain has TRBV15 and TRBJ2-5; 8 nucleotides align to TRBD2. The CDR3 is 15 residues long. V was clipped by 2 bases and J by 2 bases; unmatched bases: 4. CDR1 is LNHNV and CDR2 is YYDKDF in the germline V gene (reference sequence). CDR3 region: CATSRSTSGQETQYF. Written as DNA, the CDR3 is TGTGCCACCAGCAGAAGTACTAGCGGTCAAGAGACCCAGTACTTC.

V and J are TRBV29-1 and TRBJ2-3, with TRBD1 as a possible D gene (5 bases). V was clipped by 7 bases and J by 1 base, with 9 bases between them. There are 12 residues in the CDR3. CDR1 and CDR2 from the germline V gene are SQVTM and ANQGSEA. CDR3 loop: CSGTQGTDTQYF. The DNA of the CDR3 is TGCAGCGGAACACAGGGCACAGATACGCAGTATTTT.

For the CDR3, the DNA is TGCGCCAGCAGCTTGGCGGACAGGGACCATTCACCCCTCCACTTT. Residues: CASSLADRDHSPLHF. This chain uses TRBV5-1 with TRBJ1-6, with TRBD1 identical over 8 bases. Per the germline V gene, CDR1 is SGHRS and CDR2 is YFSETQ. Trimming took 0 bases from V and 8 from J; bases not matched to a gene: 4. The CDR3 consists of 15 residues.

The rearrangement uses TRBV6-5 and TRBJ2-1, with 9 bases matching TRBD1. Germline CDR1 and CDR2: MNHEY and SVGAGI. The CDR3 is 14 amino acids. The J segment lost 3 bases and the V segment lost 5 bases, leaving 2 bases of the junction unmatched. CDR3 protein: CASSAGQGYNEQFF. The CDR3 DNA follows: TGTGCCAGCAGTGCGGGACAGGGCTACAATGAGCAGTTCTTC.

CDR3: CASSQVNIAGVATDTQYF. In DNA, the CDR3 is TGCGCCAGCAGCCAAGTGAATATAGCGGGAGTCGCTACAGATACGCAGTATTTT. The V gene is TRBV4-3, the J gene TRBJ2-3; 9 bases agree with TRBD2. The CDR3 length is 18 residues. The J segment lost 3 bases and the V segment lost 1 base, leaving 11 bases of the junction unmatched. The V gene's germline CDR1 is LGHNA and CDR2 YSLEER.

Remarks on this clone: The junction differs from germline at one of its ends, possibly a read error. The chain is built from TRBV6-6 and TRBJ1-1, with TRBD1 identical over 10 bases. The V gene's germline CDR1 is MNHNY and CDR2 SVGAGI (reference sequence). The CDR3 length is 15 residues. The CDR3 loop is CASSYSGQGWTEDFF. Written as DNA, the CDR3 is TGTGCCAGCAGTTACTCGGGACAGGGGTGGACTGAAGATTTCTTT.

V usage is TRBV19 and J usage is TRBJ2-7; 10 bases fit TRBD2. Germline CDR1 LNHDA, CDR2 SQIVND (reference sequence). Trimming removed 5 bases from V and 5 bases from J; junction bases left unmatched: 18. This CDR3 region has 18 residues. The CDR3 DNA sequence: TGTGCCAGTAGTCTCGAGGGACTAGCTAGCGGGAGAGTTGACGAGCAGTACTTC. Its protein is CASSLEGLASGRVDEQYF.

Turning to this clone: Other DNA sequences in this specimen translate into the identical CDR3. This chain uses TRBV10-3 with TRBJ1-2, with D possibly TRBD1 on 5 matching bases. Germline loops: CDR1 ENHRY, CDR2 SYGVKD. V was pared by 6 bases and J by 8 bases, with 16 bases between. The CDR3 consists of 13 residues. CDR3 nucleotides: TGTGCCATCAGGGAAAGGCAGGGTTGGGGCTACACCTTC. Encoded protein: CAIRERQGWGYTF.

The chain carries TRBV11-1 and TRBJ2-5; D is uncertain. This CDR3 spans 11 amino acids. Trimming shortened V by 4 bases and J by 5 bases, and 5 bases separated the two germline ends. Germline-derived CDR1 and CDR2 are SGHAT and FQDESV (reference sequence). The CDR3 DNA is TGTGCCAGCAGCTCACAGGAGACCCAGTACTTC. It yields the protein CASSSQETQYF.

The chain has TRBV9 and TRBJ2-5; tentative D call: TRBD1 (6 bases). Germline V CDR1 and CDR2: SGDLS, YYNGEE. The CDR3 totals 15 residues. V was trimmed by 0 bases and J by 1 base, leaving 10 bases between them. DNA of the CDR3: TGTGCCAGCAGCGTAGCTGCGGACAGCCAAGAGACCCAGTACTTC. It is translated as CASSVAADSQETQYF.

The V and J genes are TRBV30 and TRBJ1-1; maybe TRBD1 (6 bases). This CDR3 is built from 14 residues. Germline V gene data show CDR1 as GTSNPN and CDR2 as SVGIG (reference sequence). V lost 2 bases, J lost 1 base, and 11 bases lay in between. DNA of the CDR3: TGTGCCTGGAGTTGGAGGGGGGGGAACACTGAAGCTTTCTTT. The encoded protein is CAWSWRGGNTEAFF.

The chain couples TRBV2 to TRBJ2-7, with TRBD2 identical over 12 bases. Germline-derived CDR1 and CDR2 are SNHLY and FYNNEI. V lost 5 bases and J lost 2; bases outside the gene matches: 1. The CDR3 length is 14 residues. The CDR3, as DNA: TGTGCCAGCAGTCGACTAGCGGGAGCCTACGAGCAGTACTTC. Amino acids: CASSRLAGAYEQYF.

The CDR3 coding sequence is TGTGCCACCAGCAGAGATCGTAGAGGGGGCAGTCAGCCCCAGCATTTT. It is translated as CATSRDRRGGSQPQHF. The chain links TRBV15 to TRBJ1-5; 7 bases line up with TRBD1. V trimming: 0 bases; J trimming: 6 bases; junction bases outside the gene matches: 8. The germline V gene encodes CDR1 LNHNV and CDR2 YYDKDF (reference sequence). The CDR3 runs to 16 residues.

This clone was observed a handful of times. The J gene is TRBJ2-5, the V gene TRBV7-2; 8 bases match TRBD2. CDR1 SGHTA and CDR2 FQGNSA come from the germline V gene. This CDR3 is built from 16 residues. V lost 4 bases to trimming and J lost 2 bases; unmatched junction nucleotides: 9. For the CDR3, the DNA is TGTGCCAGCAGCTCCGCGAGCGGGAGTGGGCAAGAGACCCAGTACTTC. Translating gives CASSSASGSGQETQYF.

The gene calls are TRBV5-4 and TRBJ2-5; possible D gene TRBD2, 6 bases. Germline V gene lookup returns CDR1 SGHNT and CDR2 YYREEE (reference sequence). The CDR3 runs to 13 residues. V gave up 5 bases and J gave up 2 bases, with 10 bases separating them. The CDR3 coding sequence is TGTGCCAGCAGAAGACTAGAACAAGAGACCCAGTACTTC. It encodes CASRRLEQETQYF.

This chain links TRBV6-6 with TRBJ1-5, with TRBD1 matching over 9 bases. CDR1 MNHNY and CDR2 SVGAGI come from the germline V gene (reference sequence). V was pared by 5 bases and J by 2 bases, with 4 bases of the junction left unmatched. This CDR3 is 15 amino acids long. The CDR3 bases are TGTGCCAGCAGTAAGACAGGGGGGGGCAATCAGCCCCAGCATTTT. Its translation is CASSKTGGGNQPQHF.

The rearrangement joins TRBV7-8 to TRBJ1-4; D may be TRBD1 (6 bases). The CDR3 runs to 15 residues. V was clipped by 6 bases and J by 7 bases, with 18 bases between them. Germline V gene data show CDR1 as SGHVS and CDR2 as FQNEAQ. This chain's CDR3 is CASSRRGGVGEKLFF. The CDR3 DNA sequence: TGTGCCAGCAGTCGTAGGGGGGGAGTAGGTGAAAAACTGTTTTTT.

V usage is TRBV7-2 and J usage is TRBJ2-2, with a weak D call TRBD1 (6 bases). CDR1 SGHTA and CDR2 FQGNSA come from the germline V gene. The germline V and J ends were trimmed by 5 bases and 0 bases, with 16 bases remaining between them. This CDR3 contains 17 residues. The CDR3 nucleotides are TGTGCCAGCAGCGTCAAAGCTCGGGACACGAACACCGGGGAGCTGTTTTTT. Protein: CASSVKARDTNTGELFF.

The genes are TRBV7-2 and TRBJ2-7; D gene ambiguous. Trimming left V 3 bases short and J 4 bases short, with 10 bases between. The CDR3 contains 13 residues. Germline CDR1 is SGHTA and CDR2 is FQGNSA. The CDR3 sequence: CASSFPQLYEQYF. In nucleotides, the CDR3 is TGTGCCAGCAGCTTTCCCCAACTTTACGAGCAGTACTTC.

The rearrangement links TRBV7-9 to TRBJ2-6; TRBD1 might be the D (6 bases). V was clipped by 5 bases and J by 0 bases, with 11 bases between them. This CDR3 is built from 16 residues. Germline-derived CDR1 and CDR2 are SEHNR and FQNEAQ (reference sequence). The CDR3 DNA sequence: TGTGCCAGCAGCGGGACACGGAGCTCTGGGGCCAACGTCCTGACTTTC. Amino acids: CASSGTRSSGANVLTF.

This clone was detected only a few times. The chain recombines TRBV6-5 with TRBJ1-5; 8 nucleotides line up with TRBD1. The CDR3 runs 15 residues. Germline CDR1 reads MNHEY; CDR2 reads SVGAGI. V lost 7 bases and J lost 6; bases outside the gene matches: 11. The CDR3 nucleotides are TGTGCCAGCACCAACCCCGGACAGGGACGTCAGCCCCAGCATTTT. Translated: CASTNPGQGRQPQHF.

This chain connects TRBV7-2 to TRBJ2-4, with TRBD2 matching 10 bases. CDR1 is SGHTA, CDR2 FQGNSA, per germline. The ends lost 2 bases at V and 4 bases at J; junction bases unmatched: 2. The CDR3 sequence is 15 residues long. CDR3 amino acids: CASSLTSGTKNIQYF. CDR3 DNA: TGTGCCAGCAGCTTAACTAGCGGGACTAAAAACATTCAGTACTTC. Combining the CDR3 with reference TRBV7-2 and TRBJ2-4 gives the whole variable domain GAGVSQSPSNKVTEKGKDVELRCDPISGHTALYWYRQSLGQGLEFLIYFQGNSAPDKSGLPSDRFSAERTGGSVSTLTIQRTQQEDSAVYLCASSLTSGTKNIQYFGAGTRLSVL.

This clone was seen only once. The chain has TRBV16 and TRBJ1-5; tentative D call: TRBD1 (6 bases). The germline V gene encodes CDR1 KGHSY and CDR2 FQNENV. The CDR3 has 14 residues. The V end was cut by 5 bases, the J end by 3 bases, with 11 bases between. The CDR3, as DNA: TGTGCCAGCAGCAGGGGGAGAACCAATCAGCCCCAGCATTTT. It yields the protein CASSRGRTNQPQHF. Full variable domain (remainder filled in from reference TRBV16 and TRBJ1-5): GEEVAQTPKHLVRGEGQKAKLYCAPIKGHSYVFWYQQVLKNEFKFLISFQNENVFDETGMPKERFSAKCLPNSPCSLEIQATKLEDSAVYFCASSRGRTNQPQHFGDGTRLSIL.

CDR3 nucleotides: TGTGCCAGCAGCTTAACCACAGTCGGCGAGCAGTACTTC. Its protein is CASSLTTVGEQYF. V gene TRBV11-3 combines with J gene TRBJ2-7; D not resolved. Deletions cut 2 bases from V and 6 bases from J, with 11 bases between. The CDR3 length is 13 residues. The germline V gene has CDR1 SGHNT and CDR2 YENEEA.

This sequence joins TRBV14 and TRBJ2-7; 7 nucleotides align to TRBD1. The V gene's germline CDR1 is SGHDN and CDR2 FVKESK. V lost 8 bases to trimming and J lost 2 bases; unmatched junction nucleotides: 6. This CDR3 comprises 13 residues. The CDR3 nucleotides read TGTGCCAGCTCTTGGACAGGCACCTACGAGCAGTACTTC. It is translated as CASSWTGTYEQYF.

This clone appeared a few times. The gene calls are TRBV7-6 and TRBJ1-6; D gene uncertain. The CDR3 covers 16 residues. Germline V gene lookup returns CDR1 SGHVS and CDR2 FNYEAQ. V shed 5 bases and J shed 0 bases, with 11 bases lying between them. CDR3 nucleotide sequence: TGTGCCAGCAGCCCCAGCGGGAGCTCCTATAATTCACCCCTCCACTTT. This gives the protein CASSPSGSSYNSPLHF.